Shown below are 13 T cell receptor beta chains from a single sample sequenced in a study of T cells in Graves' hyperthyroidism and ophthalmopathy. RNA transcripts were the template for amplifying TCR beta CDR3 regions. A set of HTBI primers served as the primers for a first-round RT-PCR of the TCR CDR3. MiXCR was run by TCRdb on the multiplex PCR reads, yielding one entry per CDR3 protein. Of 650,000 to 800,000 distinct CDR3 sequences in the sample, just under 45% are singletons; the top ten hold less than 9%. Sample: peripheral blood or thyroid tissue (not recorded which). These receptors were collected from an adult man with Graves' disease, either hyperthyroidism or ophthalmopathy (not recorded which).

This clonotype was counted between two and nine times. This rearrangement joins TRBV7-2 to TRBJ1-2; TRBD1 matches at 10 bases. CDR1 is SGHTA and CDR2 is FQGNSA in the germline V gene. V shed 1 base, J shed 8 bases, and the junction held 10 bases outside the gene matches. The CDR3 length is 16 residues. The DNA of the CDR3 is TGTGCCAGCAGCTTAGATTTGGGACAGGGGACGCAGGGCTACACCTTC. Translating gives CASSLDLGQGTQGYTF.

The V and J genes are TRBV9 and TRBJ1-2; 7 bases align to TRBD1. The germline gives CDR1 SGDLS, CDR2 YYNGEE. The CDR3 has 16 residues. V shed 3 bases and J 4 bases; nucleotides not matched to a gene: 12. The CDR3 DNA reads TGTGCCAGCAGCGAATTTGTGGACAGGAGAACCTATGGCTACACCTTC. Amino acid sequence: CASSEFVDRRTYGYTF. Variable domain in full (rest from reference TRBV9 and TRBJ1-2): DSGVTQTPKHLITATGQRVTLRCSPRSGDLSVYWYQQSLDQGLQFLIQYYNGEERAKGNILERFSAQQFPDLHSELNLSSLELGDSALYFCASSEFVDRRTYGYTFGSGTRLTVV.

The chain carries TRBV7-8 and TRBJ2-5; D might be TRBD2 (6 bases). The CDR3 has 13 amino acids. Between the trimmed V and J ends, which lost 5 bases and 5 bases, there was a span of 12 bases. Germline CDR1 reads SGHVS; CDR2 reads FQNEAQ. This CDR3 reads CASSPCRGETQYF. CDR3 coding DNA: TGTGCCAGCAGCCCCTGCCGGGGGGAGACCCAGTACTTC.

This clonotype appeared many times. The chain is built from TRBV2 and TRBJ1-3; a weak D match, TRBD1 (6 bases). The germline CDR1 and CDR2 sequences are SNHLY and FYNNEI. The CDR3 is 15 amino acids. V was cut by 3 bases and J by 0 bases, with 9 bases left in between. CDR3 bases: TGTGCCAGCAGTGAGGACAGAGACTCTGGAAACACCATATATTTT. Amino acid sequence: CASSEDRDSGNTIYF.

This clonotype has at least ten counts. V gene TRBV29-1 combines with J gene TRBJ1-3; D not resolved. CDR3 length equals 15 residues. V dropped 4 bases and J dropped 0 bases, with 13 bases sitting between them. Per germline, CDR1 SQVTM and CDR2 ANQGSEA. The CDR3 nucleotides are TGCAGCGTTGGTTTCAGCATGAGCTCTGGAAACACCATATATTTT. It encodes CSVGFSMSSGNTIYF.

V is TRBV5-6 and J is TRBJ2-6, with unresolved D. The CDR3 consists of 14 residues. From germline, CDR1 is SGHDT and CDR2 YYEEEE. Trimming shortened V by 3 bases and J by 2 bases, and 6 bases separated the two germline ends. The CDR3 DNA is TGTGCCAGCAGCTATCGCCCTGGGGCCAACGTCCTGACTTTC. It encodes CASSYRPGANVLTF.

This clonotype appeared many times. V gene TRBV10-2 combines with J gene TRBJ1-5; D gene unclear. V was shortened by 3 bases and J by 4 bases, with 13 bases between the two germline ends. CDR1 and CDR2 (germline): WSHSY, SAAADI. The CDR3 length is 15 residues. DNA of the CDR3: TGCGCCAGCAGTGACCGGCAGGCCCCAAATCAGCCCCAGCATTTT. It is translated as CASSDRQAPNQPQHF.

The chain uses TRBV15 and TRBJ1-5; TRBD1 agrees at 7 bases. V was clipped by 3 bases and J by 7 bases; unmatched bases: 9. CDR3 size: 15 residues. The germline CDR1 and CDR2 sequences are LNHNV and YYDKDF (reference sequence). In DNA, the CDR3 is TGTGCCACCAGCAGCCAAGGGACAGTGGGGCAGCCCCAGCATTTT. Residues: CATSSQGTVGQPQHF.

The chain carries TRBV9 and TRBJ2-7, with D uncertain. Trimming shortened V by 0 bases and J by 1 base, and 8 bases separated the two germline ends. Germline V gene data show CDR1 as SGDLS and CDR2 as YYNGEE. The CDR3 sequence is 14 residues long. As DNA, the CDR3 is TGTGCCAGCAGCGTAGCTGGCCAATCCTACGAGCAGTACTTC. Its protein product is CASSVAGQSYEQYF.

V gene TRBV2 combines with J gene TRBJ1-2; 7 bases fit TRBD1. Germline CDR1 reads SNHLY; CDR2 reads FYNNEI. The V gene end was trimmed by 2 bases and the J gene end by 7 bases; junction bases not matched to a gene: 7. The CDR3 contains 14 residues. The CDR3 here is CASSETGQRPGYTF. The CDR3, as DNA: TGTGCCAGCAGTGAAACGGGACAGAGGCCTGGCTACACCTTC.

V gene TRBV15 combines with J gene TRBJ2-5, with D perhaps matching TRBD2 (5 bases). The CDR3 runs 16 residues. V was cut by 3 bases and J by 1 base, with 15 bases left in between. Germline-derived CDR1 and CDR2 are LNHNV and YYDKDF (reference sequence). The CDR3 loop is CATSSLSLAGQETQYF. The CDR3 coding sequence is TGTGCCACCAGCAGCTTAAGCCTAGCAGGCCAAGAGACCCAGTACTTC.

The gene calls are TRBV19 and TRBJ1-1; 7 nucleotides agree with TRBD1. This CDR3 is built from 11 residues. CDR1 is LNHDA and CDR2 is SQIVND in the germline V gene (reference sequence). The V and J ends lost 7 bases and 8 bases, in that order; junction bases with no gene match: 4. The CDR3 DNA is TGTGCCAGTAAGGGACAGTTAGAAGCTTTCTTT. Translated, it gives CASKGQLEAFF.

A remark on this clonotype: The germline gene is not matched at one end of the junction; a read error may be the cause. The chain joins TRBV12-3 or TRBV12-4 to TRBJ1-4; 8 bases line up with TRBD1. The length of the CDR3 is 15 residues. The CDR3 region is CASRTGQGRYEKLLF. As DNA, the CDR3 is TGTGCCAGCAGGACTGGACAGGGCCGGTATGAAAAACTGCTTTTT.